This T cell receptor (beta chain) was recovered during a study of blood T cell repertoires in COVID-19. Germline V gene data show CDR1 as KGHSH and CDR2 as LQKENI. The CDR3 is 17 amino acids. Losses at the gene ends were 3 bases for V and 2 bases for J; bases not matched to a gene: 12. Clones were sequenced by immunoSEQ multiplex PCR, and TCRdb holds only the in-frame ones, with some missing. Among about 190,000 clones, about 88% were seen once, and the ten largest hold 2.1%. This chain joins TRBV18 and TRBJ1-1, with TRBD1 identical over 7 bases. The source of this sequence is a man between 65 and 85 years old with active or convalescent COVID-19. Sequences were obtained from peripheral blood. CDR3 in amino acids: CASSPYPPDRANTEAFF. The CDR3 DNA is TGTGCCAGCTCACCTTACCCCCCTGACAGGGCTAACACTGAAGCTTTCTTT.